This TCR beta chain came from a study of blood T cell repertoires in COVID-19. The V end lost 3 bases, the J end lost 5 bases, and 10 bases lay between the germline ends. This CDR3 region has 13 residues. The data were produced by immunoSEQ multiplex PCR, yet TCRdb's version contains in-frame clones alone and is incomplete. The table lists 270,000 or so clones, around 81% of them singletons. The sequenced sample consisted of peripheral blood. The rearrangement joins TRBV12-3 or TRBV12-4 to TRBJ2-5; D possibly corresponds to TRBD2 (5 bases). The source of this sequence is a woman aged 55-69 years with active or convalescent COVID-19. The CDR3 nucleotides read TGTGCCAGCAGTTTGGGCGGGTTGGAGACCCAGTACTTC. Translating it yields CASSLGGLETQYF.